Below, 14 T cell receptor beta chains from the same sample are listed, as sequenced in a study of shared clonotypes between healthy human individuals. This table comes from immunoSEQ multiplex PCR, and its TCRdb copy is limited to in-frame clones, with some not included. The top ten hold less than 0.06% of the sample, which has more than 400,000 clones, roughly 95% seen once. The material sequenced was naive CD4+ T cells sorted from blood. The sample's subset: CD45RA+ positively selected. The receptors stem from a woman in her twenties or thirties in good health.

The rearrangement uses TRBV29-1 and TRBJ2-5; the D gene is possibly TRBD1 (5 bases). Germline V gives CDR1 SQVTM, CDR2 ANQGSEA. V was pared by 7 bases and J by 1 base, with 10 bases between. This CDR3 region has 12 residues. CDR3: CSARQSQETQYF. The CDR3 DNA sequence: TGCAGCGCGAGACAGAGCCAAGAGACCCAGTACTTC.

The genes are TRBV7-2 and TRBJ2-4, with D tentatively TRBD2 (6 bases). Germline CDR1 is SGHTA and CDR2 is FQGNSA. Trimming took off 5 bases at V and 0 bases at J, with 14 bases between the two ends. The CDR3 spans 16 residues. The CDR3 region has the DNA TGTGCCAGCAGCACGAGGAGGGATGTAGCCAAAAACATTCAGTACTTC. It translates to CASSTRRDVAKNIQYF.

V is TRBV28 and J is TRBJ2-7; D perhaps matches TRBD1 (6 bases). Trimming removed 9 bases at V and 3 bases at J, with 9 bases between. The CDR3 runs 11 residues. The germline CDR1 and CDR2 sequences are MDHEN and SYDVKM. CDR3 amino acids: CASVRGYEQYF. For the CDR3, the DNA is TGTGCCAGTGTCAGGGGCTACGAGCAGTACTTC.

The rearrangement joins TRBV7-9 to TRBJ1-1; no clear D gene. The V gene's germline CDR1 is SEHNR and CDR2 FQNEAQ (reference sequence). CDR3 size: 15 residues. V lost 4 bases and J lost 0, with 12 bases in between. The CDR3 DNA is TGTGCCAGCAGCTCCCGCACAGCCGTGAACACTGAAGCTTTCTTT. It translates to CASSSRTAVNTEAFF. The full variable domain, its missing parts supplied by reference TRBV7-9 and TRBJ1-1, is DTGVSQNPRHKITKRGQNVTFRCDPISEHNRLYWYRQTLGQGPEFLTYFQNEAQLEKSRLLSDRFSAERPKGSFSTLEIQRTEQGDSAMYLCASSSRTAVNTEAFFGQGTRLTVV.

This chain links TRBV6-1 with TRBJ2-7; D possibly corresponds to TRBD1 (6 bases). This CDR3 spans 12 amino acids. Trimming left V 2 bases short and J 4 bases short, with 6 bases between. Germline loops: CDR1 MNHNS, CDR2 SASEGT. The CDR3 spells CASSETGYEQYF. DNA of the CDR3: TGTGCCAGCAGTGAAACAGGGTACGAGCAGTACTTC.

The chain employs TRBV19 and TRBJ2-5, with TRBD2 as a possible D gene (5 bases). Germline values: CDR1 LNHDA, CDR2 SQIVND (reference sequence). The CDR3 runs 12 residues. Trimming took off 4 bases at V and 5 bases at J, with 8 bases between the two ends. DNA of the CDR3: TGTGCCAGTAGTAGGCGAGGGGAGACCCAGTACTTC. Amino acid sequence: CASSRRGETQYF.

The chain uses TRBV5-1 and TRBJ2-5; 12 nucleotides line up with TRBD2. The CDR3 spans 16 residues. From germline, CDR1 is SGHRS and CDR2 YFSETQ. V lost 4 bases to trimming and J lost 2 bases; unmatched junction nucleotides: 6. The CDR3 region has the DNA TGCGCCAGCAGCCGTTTACTAGCGGGAGGACAAGAGACCCAGTACTTC. Translating it yields CASSRLLAGGQETQYF.

The J gene is TRBJ2-7, the V gene TRBV15; TRBD2 aligns across 10 bases. CDR1 is LNHNV and CDR2 is YYDKDF in the germline V gene (reference sequence). The CDR3 is 15 residues long. V was pared by 1 base and J by 6 bases, with 6 bases of the junction left unmatched. CDR3 DNA sequence: TGTGCCACCAGCAGAGCTCTAGCGGGAGCGGGCGAGCAGTACTTC. As protein: CATSRALAGAGEQYF.

The chain employs TRBV5-1 and TRBJ2-7, with D maybe TRBD2 (5 bases). CDR1 is SGHRS and CDR2 is YFSETQ in the germline V gene. The V gene lost 5 bases and the J gene lost 0 bases, with 12 bases spanning the gap. The CDR3 length is 14 residues. CDR3 DNA: TGCGCCAGCAGAATTTCAAGCGGCTCCTACGAGCAGTACTTC. This sequence encodes CASRISSGSYEQYF.

The chain recombines TRBV25-1 with TRBJ2-5; D not certain. The germline V and J ends were trimmed by 5 bases and 2 bases, with 15 bases remaining between them. Germline CDR1 MGHDK, CDR2 SYGVNS. The CDR3 spans 15 residues. This chain's CDR3 is CASSPATPRQETQYF. Here the CDR3 DNA reads TGTGCCAGCAGTCCGGCTACCCCTAGACAAGAGACCCAGTACTTC.

The rearrangement joins TRBV6-5 to TRBJ2-2; 7 nucleotides align to TRBD1. The CDR3 has 14 amino acids. V lost 6 bases and J lost 4; bases outside the gene matches: 5. CDR1 and CDR2 (germline): MNHEY, SVGAGI. CDR3 nucleotides: TGTGCCAGCAGGAGGGGACAGATCACCGGGGAGCTGTTTTTT. Protein product: CASRRGQITGELFF.

This sequence joins TRBV30 and TRBJ2-1, with TRBD2 identical over 14 bases. Trimming cost V 3 bases and J 1 base; bases outside gene matches: 2. Germline-derived CDR1 and CDR2 are GTSNPN and SVGIG (reference sequence). This CDR3 comprises 16 residues. The chain's CDR3 is CAWRGTSGSSYNEQFF. The CDR3 DNA is TGTGCCTGGAGGGGGACTAGCGGGAGTTCCTACAATGAGCAGTTCTTC.

Worth noting for this clone: This specimen includes other DNA sequences encoding the same CDR3. The rearrangement uses TRBV18 and TRBJ2-5, with TRBD2 identical over 16 bases. After removal of 0 bases from V and 5 bases from J, the junction contained 3 bases not matched to a gene. This CDR3 contains 17 residues. CDR1 is KGHSH, CDR2 LQKENI, per germline. CDR3: CASSPPGLAGGPETQYF. DNA for the CDR3: TGTGCCAGCTCACCACCGGGACTAGCGGGAGGGCCGGAGACCCAGTACTTC.

The chain links TRBV29-1 to TRBJ2-3; D is tentatively TRBD1 or TRBD2 (6 bases each). Trimming left V 3 bases short and J 4 bases short, with 11 bases between. The CDR3 is 13 residues long. Germline V CDR1 and CDR2: SQVTM, ANQGSEA. This chain's CDR3 is CSVEEGVADTQYF. Written as DNA, the CDR3 is TGCAGCGTTGAGGAGGGGGTGGCAGATACGCAGTATTTT.